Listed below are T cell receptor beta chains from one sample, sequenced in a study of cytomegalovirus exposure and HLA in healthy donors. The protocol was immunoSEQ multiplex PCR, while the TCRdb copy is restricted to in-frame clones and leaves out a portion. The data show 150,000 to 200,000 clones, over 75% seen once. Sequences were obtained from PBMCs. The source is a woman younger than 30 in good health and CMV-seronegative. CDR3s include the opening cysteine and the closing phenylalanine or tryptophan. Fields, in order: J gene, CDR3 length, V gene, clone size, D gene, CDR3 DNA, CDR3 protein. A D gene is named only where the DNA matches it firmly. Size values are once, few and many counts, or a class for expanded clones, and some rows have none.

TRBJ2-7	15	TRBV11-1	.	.	TGTGCCAGCAGTCCAACGGGGGGCGTCTCCTACGAGCAGTACTTC	CASSPTGGVSYEQYF
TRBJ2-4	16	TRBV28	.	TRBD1	TGTGCCAGCAGTTCATCCGGGACAGGCTTACCAAACATTCAGTACTTC	CASSSSGTGLPNIQYF
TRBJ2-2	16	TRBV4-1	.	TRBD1	TGCGCCAGCAGCCCGGGACAGGGGGCGAACACCGGGGAGCTGTTTTTT	CASSPGQGANTGELFF
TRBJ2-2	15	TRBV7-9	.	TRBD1	TGTGCCAGCAGCCTGGGACAGGGGGCGCACGGGGAGCTGTTTTTT	CASSLGQGAHGELFF
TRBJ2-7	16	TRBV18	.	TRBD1	TGTGCCAGCTCACCCGAGAGGACAGGGGGCAGGGAAGAGCAGTACTTC	CASSPERTGGREEQYF
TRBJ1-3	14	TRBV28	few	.	TGTGCCAGCAGTGGGGGACATACTGGAAACACCATATATTTT	CASSGGHTGNTIYF
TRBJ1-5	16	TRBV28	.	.	TGTGCCAGCAGTTTCGGGGGGATTGTGGGCAATCAGCCCCAGCATTTT	CASSFGGIVGNQPQHF
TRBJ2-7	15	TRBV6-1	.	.	TGTGCCAGCAGTGAAATGTCTACCGCTTCCTACGAGCAGTACTTC	CASSEMSTASYEQYF
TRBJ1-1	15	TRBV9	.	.	TGTGCCAGCAGCGTAGATCAGGGCGGGGACACTGAAGCTTTCTTT	CASSVDQGGDTEAFF
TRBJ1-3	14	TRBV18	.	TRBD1	TGTGCCAGCTCACAAGGGACAGCTGGAAACACCATATATTTT	CASSQGTAGNTIYF
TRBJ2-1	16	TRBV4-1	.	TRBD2	TGCGCCAGCAGCCAACGACTAGCGGGAGAGATTGGTGAGCAGTTCTTC	CASSQRLAGEIGEQFF
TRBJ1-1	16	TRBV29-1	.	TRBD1	TGCAGCGTTGGACTACAGGGGGCGAAGGGGAAGACTGAAGCTTTCTTT	CSVGLQGAKGKTEAFF
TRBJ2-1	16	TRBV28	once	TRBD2	TGTGCCAGCAGTCCCCCTCTGGTAGCGGGTACCAATGAGCAGTTCTTC	CASSPPLVAGTNEQFF
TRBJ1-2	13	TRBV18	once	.	TGTGCCAGCTCACCAGACACCACCTATGGCTACACCTTC	CASSPDTTYGYTF
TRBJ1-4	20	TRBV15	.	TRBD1	TGTGCCACCAGCAGTAACATCCCCGGGACAGGGGTTTGGGGGGATGAAAAACTGTTTTTT	CATSSNIPGTGVWGDEKLFF
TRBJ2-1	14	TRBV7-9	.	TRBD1	TGTTCCAGCAGCTTAGGACAGGGGGAACAACACCAGTTCTTC	CSSSLGQGEQHQFF
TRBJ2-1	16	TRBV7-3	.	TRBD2	TGTGCCAGCAGCCCGAGAGGGACTAGCGGGTACAATGAGCAGTTCTTC	CASSPRGTSGYNEQFF
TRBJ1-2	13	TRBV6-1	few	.	TGTGCCAGCAGGTATGGGACTGACTATGGCTACACCTTC	CASRYGTDYGYTF
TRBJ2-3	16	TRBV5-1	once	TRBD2	TGCGCCAGCAGCCCTACGACTAGCGGGAGAACAGATACGCAGTATTTT	CASSPTTSGRTDTQYF
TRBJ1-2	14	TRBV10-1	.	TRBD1	TGCGCCAGCAGTGAGGAGGGACAGCCCTTCGGCTACACCTTC	CASSEEGQPFGYTF
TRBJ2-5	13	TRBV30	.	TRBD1	TGTGCCTGGAGTGGGACAGGGTCGGGGACCCAGTACTTC	CAWSGTGSGTQYF
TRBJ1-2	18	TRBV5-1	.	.	TGCGCCAGCAGCCCCCTCGGTGTCCAGGGGTCCCAAGTTGGTCGCTACACCTTC	CASSPLGVQGSQVGRYTF
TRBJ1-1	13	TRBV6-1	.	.	TGTGCCAGCAGTGGACAGGCCGGCACTGAAGCTTTCTTT	CASSGQAGTEAFF
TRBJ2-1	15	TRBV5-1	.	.	TGCGCCAGCAGCTTGGTTCTAGCTCAAGACAATGAGCAGTTCTTC	CASSLVLAQDNEQFF